The TCR beta chain under discussion was sequenced for a study of blood T cell repertoires in COVID-19 (dated by TCRdb to the early 2020s). In the study overall: Collaborator samples came from the United States, Italy and Spain and covered acute and convalescent phases of COVID-19. Where available, HLA class I and class II types were taken from metadata supplied by the sample provider and were not determined by assay-based typing. The repertoires were released in a freely available public database meant as a resource for research on the immune response to SARS-CoV-2. The prospective study material was composed of cDNA or gDNA derived from T cells, B-cell-depleted T cells, or PBMCs. Nearly every sample came with metadata listing a de-identified subject ID, COVID-19 status, age in years and sex. The samples were drawn from the first 160 participants of the ongoing ImmuneRACE study and from 1,254 subjects provided by 6 global collaborators. Deeply sampled blood TCRbeta repertoires from subjects exposed to, actively infected with, or recovered from COVID-19 were included in the dataset.

Participants in the prospective study were aged about 18 to 100 years, lived in under 30 United States geographic areas, and enrolled through a virtual design. To assign participants to cohorts, the prospective study relied on clinical history that participants themselves reported in a screening survey and a study questionnaire. Recovered participants in ImmuneRACE Cohort 3 were defined by two consecutive negative NP/OP PCR tests, clearance by a healthcare professional, or resolution of symptoms. In the prospective study, mobile phlebotomists collected whole blood, serum and a nasopharyngeal or oropharyngeal swab from each participant. Additional blood draws and questionnaires over an approximately two-month period could optionally be provided by prospective study participants. Before DNA extraction, blood samples from the prospective study were shipped at room temperature or frozen. Concerning this clone: The target of this receptor is not known. Within one base of it there is no much larger clone, and no base qualities were kept.

TCRbeta CDR3 regions were amplified from genomic DNA by means of the immunoSEQ Assay, a bias-controlled multiplex PCR. Per the source publication's procedure: The number of nucleated cells in each sample was estimated from the amplification of reference gene primers within the assay. To quantify the absolute abundance of each unique TCRbeta CDR3 rearrangement, sequence reads were collapsed and filtered. For each sample, productive Simpson clonality was calculated as the square root of Simpson's diversity index across productive rearrangements. In TCRdb, the immuneACCESS table is reduced to in-frame sequences with V and J assigned. These tables do not hold every clone; where another copy was compared, an unresolved V gene accounts for under half, and the others remain unexplained. V and J calls and clone size are given by that table; D and trimming were obtained from the DNA. The sample table records over 300,000 clones; around nine tenths of these occur just once. Clones ranked in the top ten supply 5.5% to 6% of the sample.

Inclusive of the bounding cysteine and phenylalanine, the CDR3 is 16 residues long. Only CDR3 DNA remains: 48 bases, in frame from the first base. The germline V gene (reference sequence) sets CDR1 to GTSNPN and CDR2 to SVGIG. Trimming removed 1 base from V and 3 bases from J; the gene matches leave 7 bases unexplained. On the study overall, not on this receptor specifically: Clinical and demographic metadata were provided uncurated, with the amount varying by source and participant.

The clonotype originates from a woman aged 25 to 39 who had recovered from COVID-19. The specimen sequenced was PBMCs or T cells enriched from blood (not recorded which). This chain joins TRBV30 to TRBJ1-5, and TRBD1 aligns with 9 junction nucleotides. The DNA sequence is as follows: TGTGCCTGGAGTGCAGTGGGGACAGGGTACAATCAGCCCCAGCATTTT. Translated, this gives CAWSAVGTGYNQPQHF.